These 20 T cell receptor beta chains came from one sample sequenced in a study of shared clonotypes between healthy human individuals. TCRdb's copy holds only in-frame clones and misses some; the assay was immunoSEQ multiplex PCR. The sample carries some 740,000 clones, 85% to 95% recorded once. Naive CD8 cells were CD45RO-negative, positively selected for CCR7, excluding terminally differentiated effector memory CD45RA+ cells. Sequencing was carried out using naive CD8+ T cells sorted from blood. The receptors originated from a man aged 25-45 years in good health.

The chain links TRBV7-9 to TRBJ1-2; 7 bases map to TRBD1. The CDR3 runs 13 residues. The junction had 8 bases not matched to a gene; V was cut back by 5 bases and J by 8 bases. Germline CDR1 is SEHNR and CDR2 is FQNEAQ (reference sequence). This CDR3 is CASSARTGGGYTF. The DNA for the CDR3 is TGTGCCAGCAGCGCGAGGACAGGTGGCGGCTACACCTTC.

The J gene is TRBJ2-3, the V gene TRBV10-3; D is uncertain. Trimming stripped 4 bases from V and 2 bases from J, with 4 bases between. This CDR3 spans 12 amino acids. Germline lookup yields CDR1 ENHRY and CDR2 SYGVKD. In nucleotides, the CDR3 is TGTGCCATCAGTGGACCCACAGATACGCAGTATTTT. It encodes CAISGPTDTQYF.

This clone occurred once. The CDR3 loop reads CASSPRTVPSYEQYF. For the CDR3, the DNA is TGTGCCAGCAGCCCGAGGACTGTACCCTCCTACGAGCAGTACTTC. This chain uses TRBV7-9 with TRBJ2-7; perhaps TRBD2 as D (5 bases). V was clipped by 5 bases and J by 0 bases, with 14 bases between them. The CDR3 runs 15 residues. Germline V lookup: CDR1 SEHNR, CDR2 FQNEAQ (reference sequence).

CDR3 region: CASSADSTDTQYF. Here the CDR3 DNA reads TGTGCCAGCAGCGCGGACAGCACAGATACGCAGTATTTT. The rearrangement uses TRBV5-6 and TRBJ2-3; D not resolved. From germline, CDR1 is SGHDT and CDR2 YYEEEE. Trimming took 4 bases from V and 0 from J, leaving 6 bases between them. The CDR3 covers 13 residues. The full variable domain, rest sourced from reference TRBV5-6 and TRBJ2-3, is DAGVTQSPTHLIKTRGQQVTLRCSPKSGHDTVSWYQQALGQGPQFIFQYYEEEERQRGNFPDRFSGHQFPNYSSELNVNALLLGDSALYLCASSADSTDTQYFGPGTRLTVL.

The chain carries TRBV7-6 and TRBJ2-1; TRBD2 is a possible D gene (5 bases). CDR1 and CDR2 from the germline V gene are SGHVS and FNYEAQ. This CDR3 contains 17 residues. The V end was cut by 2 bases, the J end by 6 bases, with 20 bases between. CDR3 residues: CASSLKVGEGKGNEQFF. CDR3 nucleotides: TGTGCCAGCAGCTTAAAGGTGGGCGAGGGTAAGGGCAATGAGCAGTTCTTC.

CDR3 coding DNA: TGTGCCAGCAGCTTGGCCGTGGCGGGAGTCTCGGAGCAGTACTTC. Translating it yields CASSLAVAGVSEQYF. The chain couples TRBV5-6 to TRBJ2-7, with TRBD2 identical over 7 bases. The germline gives CDR1 SGHDT, CDR2 YYEEEE. This CDR3 has 15 amino acids. The V segment lost 0 bases and the J segment 7 bases; nucleotides outside the gene matches: 10.

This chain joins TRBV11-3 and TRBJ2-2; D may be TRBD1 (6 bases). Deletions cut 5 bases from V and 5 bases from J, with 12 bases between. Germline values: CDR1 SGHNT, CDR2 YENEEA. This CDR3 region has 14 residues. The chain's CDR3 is CASSQGTGTGELFF. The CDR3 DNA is TGTGCCAGCAGCCAGGGGACGGGGACCGGGGAGCTGTTTTTT.

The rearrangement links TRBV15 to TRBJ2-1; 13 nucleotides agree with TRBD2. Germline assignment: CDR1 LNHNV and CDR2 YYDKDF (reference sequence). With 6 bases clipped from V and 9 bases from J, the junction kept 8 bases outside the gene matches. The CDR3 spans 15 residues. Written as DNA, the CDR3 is TGTGCCACCAGTAGTGGACTAGCGGGAGACATTGAGCAGTTCTTC. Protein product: CATSSGLAGDIEQFF.

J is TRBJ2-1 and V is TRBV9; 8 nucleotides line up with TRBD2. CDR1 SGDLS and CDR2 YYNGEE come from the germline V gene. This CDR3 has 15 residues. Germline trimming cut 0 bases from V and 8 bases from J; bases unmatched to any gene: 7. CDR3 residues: CASSVGSGSRDEQFF. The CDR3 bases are TGTGCCAGCAGCGTAGGAAGCGGGAGTAGGGATGAGCAGTTCTTC. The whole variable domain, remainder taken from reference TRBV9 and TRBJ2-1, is DSGVTQTPKHLITATGQRVTLRCSPRSGDLSVYWYQQSLDQGLQFLIQYYNGEERAKGNILERFSAQQFPDLHSELNLSSLELGDSALYFCASSVGSGSRDEQFFGPGTRLTVL.

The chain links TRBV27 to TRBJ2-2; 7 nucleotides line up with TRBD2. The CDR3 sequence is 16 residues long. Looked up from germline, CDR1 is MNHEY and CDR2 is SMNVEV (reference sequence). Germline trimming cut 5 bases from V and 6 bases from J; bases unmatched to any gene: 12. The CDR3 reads CASSGVTSSQPGELFF. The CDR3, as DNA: TGTGCCAGCAGTGGTGTGACTAGCAGTCAGCCCGGGGAGCTGTTTTTT.

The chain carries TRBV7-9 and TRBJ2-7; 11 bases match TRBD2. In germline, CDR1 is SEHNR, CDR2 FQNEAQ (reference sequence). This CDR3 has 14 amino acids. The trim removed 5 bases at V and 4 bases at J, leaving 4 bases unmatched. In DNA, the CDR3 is TGTGCCAGCAGCCCCGTAGCGGGAGGGTACGAGCAGTACTTC. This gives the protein CASSPVAGGYEQYF.

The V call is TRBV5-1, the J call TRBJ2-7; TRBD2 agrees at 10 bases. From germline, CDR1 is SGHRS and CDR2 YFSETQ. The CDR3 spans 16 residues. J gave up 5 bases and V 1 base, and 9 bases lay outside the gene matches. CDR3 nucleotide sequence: TGCGCCAGCAGCTTGTGGTCAGCGGGAGGGAGTGACGAGCAGTACTTC. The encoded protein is CASSLWSAGGSDEQYF. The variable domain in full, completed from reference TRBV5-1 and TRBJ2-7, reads KAGVTQTPRYLIKTRGQQVTLSCSPISGHRSVSWYQQTPGQGLQFLFEYFSETQRNKGNFPGRFSGRQFSNSRSEMNVSTLELGDSALYLCASSLWSAGGSDEQYFGPGTRLTVT.

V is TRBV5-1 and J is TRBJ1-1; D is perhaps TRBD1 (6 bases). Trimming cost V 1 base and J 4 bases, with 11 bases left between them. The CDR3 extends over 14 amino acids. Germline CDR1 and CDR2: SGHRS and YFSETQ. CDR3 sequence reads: CASSLRGGITEAFF. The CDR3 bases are TGCGCCAGCAGCTTGCGAGGGGGGATCACTGAAGCTTTCTTT. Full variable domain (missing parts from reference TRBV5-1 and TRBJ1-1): KAGVTQTPRYLIKTRGQQVTLSCSPISGHRSVSWYQQTPGQGLQFLFEYFSETQRNKGNFPGRFSGRQFSNSRSEMNVSTLELGDSALYLCASSLRGGITEAFFGQGTRLTVV.

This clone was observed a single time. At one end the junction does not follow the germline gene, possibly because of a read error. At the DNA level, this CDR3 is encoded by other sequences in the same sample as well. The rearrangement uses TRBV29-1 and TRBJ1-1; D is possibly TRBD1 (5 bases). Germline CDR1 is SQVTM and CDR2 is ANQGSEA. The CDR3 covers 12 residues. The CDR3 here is CSVEGQNTEAFF. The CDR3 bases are TGCAGCGTAGAAGGACAGAACACTGAAGCTTTCTTT. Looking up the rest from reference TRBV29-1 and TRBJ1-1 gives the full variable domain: SAVISQKPSRDICQRGTSLTIQCQVDSQVTMMFWYRQQPGQSLTLIATANQGSEATYESGFVIDKFPISRPNLTFSTLTVSNMSPEDSSIYLCSVEGQNTEAFFGQGTRLTVV.

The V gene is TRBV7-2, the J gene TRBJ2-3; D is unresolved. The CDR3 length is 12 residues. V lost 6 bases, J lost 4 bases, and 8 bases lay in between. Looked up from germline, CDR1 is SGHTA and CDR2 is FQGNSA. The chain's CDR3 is CASSSSSDTQYF. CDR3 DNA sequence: TGTGCCAGCAGTTCCAGTTCAGATACGCAGTATTTT.

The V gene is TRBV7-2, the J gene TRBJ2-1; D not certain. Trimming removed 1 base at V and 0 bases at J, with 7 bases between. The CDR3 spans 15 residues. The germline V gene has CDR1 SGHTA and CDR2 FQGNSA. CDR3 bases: TGTGCCAGCAGCTTAGGCTTTTCCTCCTACAATGAGCAGTTCTTC. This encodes CASSLGFSSYNEQFF.

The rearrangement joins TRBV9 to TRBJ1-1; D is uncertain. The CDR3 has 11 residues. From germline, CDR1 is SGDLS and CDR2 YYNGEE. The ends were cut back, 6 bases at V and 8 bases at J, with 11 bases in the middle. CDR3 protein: CASKGAREAFF. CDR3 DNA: TGTGCCAGCAAGGGAGCGAGGGAAGCTTTCTTT.

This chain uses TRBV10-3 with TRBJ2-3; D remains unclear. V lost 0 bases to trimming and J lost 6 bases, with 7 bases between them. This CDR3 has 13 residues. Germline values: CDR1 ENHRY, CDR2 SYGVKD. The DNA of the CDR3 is TGTGCCATCAGTGAGTCCAGGACGGATACGCAGTATTTT. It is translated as CAISESRTDTQYF.

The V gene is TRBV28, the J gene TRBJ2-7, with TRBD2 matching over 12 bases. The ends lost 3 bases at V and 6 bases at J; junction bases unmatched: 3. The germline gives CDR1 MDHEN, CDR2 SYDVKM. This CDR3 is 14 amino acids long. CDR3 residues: CASSFMGLAGEQYF. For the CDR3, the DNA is TGTGCCAGCAGTTTTATGGGACTAGCGGGCGAGCAGTACTTC.

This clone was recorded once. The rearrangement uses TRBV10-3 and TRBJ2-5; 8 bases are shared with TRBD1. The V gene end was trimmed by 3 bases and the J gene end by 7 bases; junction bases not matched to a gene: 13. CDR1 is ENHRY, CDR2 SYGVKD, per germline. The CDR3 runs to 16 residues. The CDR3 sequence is CAISDPSGGLSGTQYF. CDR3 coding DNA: TGTGCCATCAGTGACCCGTCAGGGGGCCTCTCGGGGACCCAGTACTTC.